The following is a T cell receptor beta chain sequence with its context. Its antigen is as yet unknown. It was with 60 Vbeta and 13 Jbeta primers that the PCR ran. Generated by immunoSEQ multiplex PCR, the TCRdb table keeps only in-frame clones and is missing some. The data show some 150,000 clones, with 64% seen just once and about 3% held by the top ten. The V gene's germline CDR1 is SGDLS and CDR2 YYNGEE. The V end lost 4 bases, the J end lost 6 bases, and 17 bases lay between the germline ends. This CDR3 comprises 15 residues. This sample was included in a study of cytomegalovirus exposure and HLA in healthy donors. Overall study findings and caveats: Links to common viral pathogens appeared, in a later analysis, for several of the most significant clusters. Later analysis showed TCR association rates varying by HLA locus, highest for DRB1 and lowest for HLA-C. Previously analyzed data showed that most TCR beta V segments were productive at a frequency of about 87% or about 30%. The authors listed 150 or so TCR beta chains as cytomegalovirus-associated.

The specimen was PBMCs. The origin of this receptor is a woman in her thirties in good health and CMV-seropositive. The V gene is TRBV9, the J gene TRBJ2-1; no reliable D call. In nucleotides, the CDR3 is TGTGCCAGCAGCTTTTCAGGAACAAATGGCAATGAGCAGTTCTTC. It translates to CASSFSGTNGNEQFF.